A single T cell receptor beta chain is shown here with its context. This clonotype was detected only a few times. Its specific antigen is unknown. One base away there is no much larger clone; base qualities are not given. Systemically healthy Caucasian individuals from Russia, 35 to 40 in total and aged about 6 to 90 years, were included as donors. Ten milliliters of peripheral blood were drawn from each donor into EDTA-treated Vacutainer tubes. Ficoll-Paque density-gradient centrifugation was used to isolate PBMCs, with at least 6 million per sample. Total RNA was extracted from PBMCs with Trizol reagent, with at least 6 micrograms obtained per sample. For every donor, an aliquot of PBMCs went through flow cytometry to measure the percentages of naive CD45RAhigh/CD27high T cells. This sample is part of a study of blood T cells in healthy people across ages (dated by TCRdb to 2013 to 2016). Study-level background: Template switching captured roughly one uniquely barcoded TCR beta cDNA molecule per two T cells in model experiments. To track age-related changes in TCR beta repertoire diversity, the study relied on deep sequencing normalized with unique cDNA molecular identifiers. The donors were split into four age groups: young (average about 15 years), middle-aged (around 37), aged (around 67) and long-lived (under 85). Using the same blood draw, the study looked at two additional independent replicas of 1 million unique cDNA reads for two donors, one aged 18 to 30 and the other aged 80 or older. Broad study findings and their caveats: Observed TCR beta diversity per million T cells fell roughly linearly with age, and a significant reduction was already apparent by age roughly 40. Compared with the aged group, the long-lived group had more naive CD4+ T cells, fewer expanded clones and increased TCR diversity, a pattern suggesting age selection. Total diversity estimates from one million sequenced T cells were considered lower bounds and underestimates. Observed TCR beta diversity correlated strongly with the percentage of naive T cells measured by flow cytometry. Because profiling used bulk unsorted PBMCs, naive and antigen-experienced compartments could not be compared conclusively. Donor CMV infection status was unknown, potentially confounding age-related changes in expanded clonotypes.

V loses 8 bases at its end and J loses 5 bases; junction bases beyond the gene matches: 6. The CDR3 holds 13 amino acids from the cysteine to the phenylalanine. The only DNA kept is the CDR3, 39 bases in frame from the first base. The germline V gene specifies SNHLY as CDR1 and FYNNEI as CDR2. Receptor libraries were prepared by 5' RACE. TCRdb lists the instrument as Illumina HiSeq 2500. A second PCR of roughly 6 to 12 cycles was run with a J-beta primer mix and a sample-barcoded 5' primer. A template-switch 5' adaptor carrying 12 random nucleotides introduced a unique molecular identifier onto each TCR beta cDNA molecule. At least 2.5 million CDR3-containing paired-end reads were obtained from each sample. First-strand cDNA synthesis was performed from all RNA using the Mint cDNA synthesis kit, with priming by a TRBC-specific oligonucleotide. After uracil-DNA glycosylase treatment, a first 18-cycle PCR used universal primers M1SS and BC2_uni_R on all cDNA. The authors' analysis ran thus. Each sample was normalized by randomly selecting 1 million high-quality reads, each carrying a distinct molecular identifier. Reads with shared molecular identifiers were discarded instead of being binned into consensus sequences. MiTCR, with a Q25 quality threshold and the strictest error-elimination algorithm, was used for CDR3 identification, clonotype clustering and error correction. A nonparametric unseen species model with Euler transformation was used to estimate a lower bound on total TCR beta diversity. In TCRdb, the public reads were trimmed at Q25 with fastp and aligned with MiXCR, with productive beta chains retained. Every CDR3 protein is listed once, alongside the most common genes and DNA of its rows. V and J calls and clone size were set by TCRdb, not the authors. This sample lists around 1,000,000 distinct CDR3 sequences; almost 25% were detected once. Around 0.75% of the sample is taken by the ten largest.

Another study also made use of these data, one on T cells of mothers and their children. As that second paper reports: Nine systemically healthy Caucasian individuals, comprising three mothers and their six children, were included as donors. cDNA synthesis used all of the extracted RNA, with 1.5 ug of RNA in each 15 ul reaction. In the second PCR, the M1S primer added sample barcodes and 2-4 random nucleotides. Each mother yielded over 9 million TCR beta CDR3 reads and each child some 3 million reads. In both related and unrelated pairs, thymic selection shapes the output of TCR recombination in a similar way, with inherited differences having only a minor effect. Normalized repertoire overlap was always slightly but never significantly higher in related than unrelated mother-child pairs. No persistent microchimeric T cell clones were detected, at a sensitivity of roughly 93 clones per million clonotypes. In the study, deep NGS was used to compare the TCR beta repertoires of mothers and children, and features distinguishing related mother-child pairs from unrelated individuals were sought. On average, the children were roughly 11 +/- 4 years old, while the mothers were approximately 41 +/- 4 years old. After adapter ligation was performed with NEBNext reagents, the libraries were sequenced on an Illumina HiSeq 2000 with 100+100 nt paired-end reads. To avoid cross-contamination, the mother libraries and the child libraries were prepared a month apart and sequenced in separate runs. Between roughly 450,000 and 2,000,000 distinct TCR beta clonotypes were identified per donor. Naive TCR beta clonotypes were estimated from low-frequency clonotypes matched to each donor's FACS-determined naive share, without sorting.

Sequenced material: blood. The receptor's source is a girl aged 2 to 9 in good health. The chain uses TRBV2 and TRBJ2-5, and 9 bases in between align with TRBD2. The CDR3 is CASRLAGMETQYF. The nucleotide sequence is TGTGCCAGCCGCCTAGCGGGGATGGAGACCCAGTACTTC.